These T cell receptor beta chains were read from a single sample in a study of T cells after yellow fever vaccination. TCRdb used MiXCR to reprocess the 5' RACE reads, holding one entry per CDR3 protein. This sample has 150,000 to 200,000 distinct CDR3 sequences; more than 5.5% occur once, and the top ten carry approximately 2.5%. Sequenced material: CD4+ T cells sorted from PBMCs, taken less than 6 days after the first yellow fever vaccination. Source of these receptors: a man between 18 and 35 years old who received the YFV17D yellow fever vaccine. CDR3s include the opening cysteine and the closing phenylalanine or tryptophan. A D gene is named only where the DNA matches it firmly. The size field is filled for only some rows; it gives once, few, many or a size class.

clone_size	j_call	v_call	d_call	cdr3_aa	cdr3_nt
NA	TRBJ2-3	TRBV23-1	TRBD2	CASSQSLGLAGGCTDTQYF	TGCGCCAGCAGTCAATCTCTCGGGCTAGCGGGGGGGTGCACAGATACGCAGTATTTT
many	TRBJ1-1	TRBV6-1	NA	CASSSRGGLDTEAFF	TGTGCCAGCAGTAGCCGTGGAGGTCTGGACACTGAAGCTTTCTTT
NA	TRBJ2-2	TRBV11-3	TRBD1	CASSSLQGLGGELFF	TGTGCCAGCAGCTCATTACAGGGGCTGGGCGGGGAGCTGTTTTTT
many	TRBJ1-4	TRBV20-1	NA	CSARDPGTTNEKLFF	TGCAGTGCTAGAGATCCCGGTACAACTAATGAAAAACTGTTTTTT
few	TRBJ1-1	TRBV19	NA	CASTRGLNTEAFF	TGTGCCAGTACCCGGGGCTTGAACACTGAAGCTTTCTTT
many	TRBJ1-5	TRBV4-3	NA	CASSQDAAGIQPQHF	TGCGCCAGCAGCCAAGATGCGGCAGGAATACAGCCCCAGCATTTT
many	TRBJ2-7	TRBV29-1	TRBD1	CSVEDGDSADF	TGCAGCGTTGAAGATGGGGACAGCGCCGACTTC
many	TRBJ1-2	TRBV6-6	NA	CASRESGGHGYTF	TGTGCCAGCAGAGAATCGGGGGGGCATGGCTACACCTTC
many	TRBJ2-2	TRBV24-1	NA	CATVSGDNTGELFF	TGTGCCACCGTCTCCGGGGATAACACCGGGGAGCTGTTTTTT
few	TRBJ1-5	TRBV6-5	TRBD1	CASSPDRDRQPQHF	TGTGCCAGCAGTCCCGACAGGGATAGGCAGCCCCAGCATTTT
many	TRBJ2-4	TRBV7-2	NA	CASSLDGGAKNIQYF	TGTGCCAGCAGCTTAGATGGGGGGGCCAAAAACATTCAGTACTTC